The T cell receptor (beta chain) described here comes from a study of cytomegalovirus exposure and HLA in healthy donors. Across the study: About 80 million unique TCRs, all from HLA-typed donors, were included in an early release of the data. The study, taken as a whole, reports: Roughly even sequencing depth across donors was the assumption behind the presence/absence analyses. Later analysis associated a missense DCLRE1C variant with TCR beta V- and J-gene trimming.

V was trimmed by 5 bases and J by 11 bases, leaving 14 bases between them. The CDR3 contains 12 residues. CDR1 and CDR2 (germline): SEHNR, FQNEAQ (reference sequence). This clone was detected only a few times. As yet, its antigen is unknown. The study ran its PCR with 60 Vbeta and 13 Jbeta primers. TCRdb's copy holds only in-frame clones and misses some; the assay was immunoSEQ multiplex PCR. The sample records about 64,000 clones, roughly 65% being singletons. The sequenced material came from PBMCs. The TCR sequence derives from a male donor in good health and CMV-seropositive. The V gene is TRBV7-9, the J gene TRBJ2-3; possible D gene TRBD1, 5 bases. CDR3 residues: CASSLQELQQYF. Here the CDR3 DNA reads TGTGCCAGCAGCCTACAGGAGTTGCAGCAGTATTTT.